What follows are 24 T cell receptor beta chains derived from one specimen sequenced in a study of shared clonotypes between healthy human individuals. Only in-frame clones appear in the TCRdb table, and some are missing; sequencing was by immunoSEQ multiplex PCR. The sample lists roughly 700,000 clones; 90% were seen once. Material: memory CD8+ T cells from PBMCs. Specified subset: CD45RO+ cells pooled with CCR7-negative TemRA cells. The source is a man between 18 and 35 years old in good health. Some clones in this sample may be carry-over from other donors' samples.

This chain joins TRBV4-1 and TRBJ1-1; no clear D. Germline assignment: CDR1 MGHRA and CDR2 YSYEKL. Trimming shortened V by 1 base and J by 7 bases, and 7 bases separated the two germline ends. The CDR3 extends over 12 amino acids. This CDR3 is CASSQGQIEAFF. The CDR3 nucleotides are TGCGCCAGCAGCCAAGGGCAGATTGAAGCTTTCTTT.

The chain links TRBV9 to TRBJ2-7; D is unclear. V was shortened by 4 bases and J by 0 bases, with 14 bases between the two germline ends. CDR1 and CDR2 (germline): SGDLS, YYNGEE. CDR3 length: 15 amino acids. The CDR3 DNA reads TGTGCCAGCAGCCAAAAGCGCGCTATCTCCTACGAGCAGTACTTC. This encodes CASSQKRAISYEQYF.

The V and J genes are TRBV9 and TRBJ1-3; D gene unclear. Germline CDR1 SGDLS, CDR2 YYNGEE. The length of the CDR3 is 15 residues. V was pared by 4 bases and J by 2 bases, with 13 bases between. The CDR3 here is CASSIRSSPGNTIYF. The CDR3 DNA follows: TGTGCCAGCAGCATTAGGTCCAGCCCTGGAAACACCATATATTTT. The complete variable domain, with remaining parts taken from reference TRBV9 and TRBJ1-3, reads DSGVTQTPKHLITATGQRVTLRCSPRSGDLSVYWYQQSLDQGLQFLIQYYNGEERAKGNILERFSAQQFPDLHSELNLSSLELGDSALYFCASSIRSSPGNTIYFGEGSWLTVV.

The V call is TRBV6-6, the J call TRBJ1-1, with no clear D. Germline V lookup: CDR1 MNHNY, CDR2 SVGAGI (reference sequence). V lost 8 bases to trimming and J lost 5 bases, with 9 bases between them. The CDR3 covers 11 residues. The CDR3 DNA reads TGTGCCAGCGTTGGTGGGACTGAAGCTTTCTTT. Translation gives CASVGGTEAFF.

The chain recombines TRBV7-6 with TRBJ2-3, with D possibly matching TRBD1 (5 bases). The CDR3 has 15 amino acids. CDR1 and CDR2 (germline): SGHVS, FNYEAQ. The V end was cut by 1 base, the J end by 2 bases, with 10 bases between. The CDR3 protein is CASSLVAGPTDTQYF. Here the CDR3 DNA reads TGTGCCAGCAGCTTAGTGGCAGGGCCCACAGATACGCAGTATTTT.

The chain has TRBV4-3 and TRBJ1-1; D perhaps matches TRBD1 (6 bases). The CDR3 loop spans 16 amino acids. V gave up 0 bases and J gave up 0 bases, with 11 bases separating them. Germline V CDR1 and CDR2: LGHNA, YSLEER. CDR3 amino acids: CASSQEPGAMNTEAFF. The CDR3 nucleotides read TGCGCCAGCAGCCAAGAACCGGGGGCAATGAACACTGAAGCTTTCTTT.

This clone was seen repeatedly, ten times or more. The CDR3 loop reads CASSRTGGGSPLHF. DNA of the CDR3: TGTGCCAGCAGTAGGACAGGGGGCGGTTCACCCCTCCACTTT. This rearrangement joins TRBV27 to TRBJ1-6; TRBD1 aligns across 11 bases. J was trimmed by 9 bases and V by 5 bases; bases with no gene match: 3. This CDR3 comprises 14 residues. Germline V CDR1 and CDR2: MNHEY, SMNVEV (reference sequence).

The rearrangement links TRBV6-5 to TRBJ1-2; 7 bases line up with TRBD1. The ends lost 4 bases at V and 4 bases at J; junction bases unmatched: 6. In germline, CDR1 is MNHEY, CDR2 SVGAGI. The CDR3 sequence is 14 residues long. This CDR3 reads CASSSTGFVYGYTF. As DNA, the CDR3 is TGTGCCAGCAGTTCGACAGGGTTTGTCTATGGCTACACCTTC.

The rearrangement links TRBV6-1 to TRBJ1-5, with D possibly matching TRBD1 (6 bases). V was clipped by 11 bases and J by 0 bases, with 17 bases between them. Per the germline V gene, CDR1 is MNHNS and CDR2 is SASEGT. The CDR3 length is 15 residues. This CDR3 is CAGDWGGFSNQPQHF. The CDR3 DNA follows: TGTGCCGGTGATTGGGGGGGCTTTAGCAATCAGCCCCAGCATTTT.

This rearrangement joins TRBV27 to TRBJ2-7; 12 bases align to TRBD1. There are 17 residues in the CDR3. Germline-derived CDR1 and CDR2 are MNHEY and SMNVEV (reference sequence). The J segment lost 5 bases and the V segment lost 0 bases, leaving 8 bases of the junction unmatched. CDR3 amino acids: CASSLSAGTGGRDEQYF. DNA of the CDR3: TGTGCCAGCAGTTTATCGGCTGGGACAGGGGGCCGGGACGAGCAGTACTTC.

The chain has TRBV7-9 and TRBJ2-7, with a weak D call TRBD2 (5 bases). There are 12 residues in the CDR3. The germline V gene encodes CDR1 SEHNR and CDR2 FQNEAQ (reference sequence). V was pared by 5 bases and J by 7 bases, with 12 bases between. The CDR3 loop reads CASSPFEGEQYF. CDR3 DNA sequence: TGTGCCAGCAGCCCCTTCGAGGGAGAGCAGTACTTC.

The rearrangement joins TRBV27 to TRBJ2-5, with TRBD2 matching over 8 bases. The CDR3 extends over 13 amino acids. The V segment lost 5 bases and the J segment 7 bases; nucleotides outside the gene matches: 6. Germline V gene lookup returns CDR1 MNHEY and CDR2 SMNVEV (reference sequence). The chain's CDR3 is CASSPGLAATQYF. CDR3 DNA sequence: TGTGCCAGCAGTCCCGGACTAGCTGCGACCCAGTACTTC.

This clone was recorded at least ten times. The chain recombines TRBV27 with TRBJ2-7; 8 nucleotides align to TRBD1. This CDR3 is 14 amino acids long. Germline V CDR1 and CDR2: MNHEY, SMNVEV (reference sequence). The junction had 11 bases not matched to a gene; V was cut back by 8 bases and J by 5 bases. The DNA for the CDR3 is TGTGCCAGCGCATCGTGGACAGGGCTACACGAGCAGTACTTC. Its protein is CASASWTGLHEQYF.

This clone was detected only once. The rearrangement uses TRBV9 and TRBJ2-5; D is uncertain. This CDR3 contains 14 residues. V lost 0 bases to trimming and J lost 4 bases, with 10 bases between them. In germline, CDR1 is SGDLS, CDR2 YYNGEE. This chain's CDR3 is CASSVATAPETQYF. The CDR3 bases are TGTGCCAGCAGCGTAGCGACCGCCCCAGAGACCCAGTACTTC.

The gene calls are TRBV14 and TRBJ1-3; 7 bases are a match to TRBD1. The germline V gene has CDR1 SGHDN and CDR2 FVKESK. This CDR3 is built from 15 residues. The junction had 4 bases not matched to a gene; V was cut back by 3 bases and J by 2 bases. The CDR3 coding sequence is TGTGCCAGCAGCCAGGAAACAGGGGCTGGAAACACCATATATTTT. Its protein product is CASSQETGAGNTIYF.

J is TRBJ2-5 and V is TRBV13, with D possibly being TRBD1 (5 bases). This CDR3 is built from 15 residues. Germline loops: CDR1 PRHDT, CDR2 FYEKMQ (reference sequence). Trimming shortened V by 1 base and J by 3 bases, and 12 bases separated the two germline ends. DNA of the CDR3: TGTGCCAGCAGCTTAGTTGCAGGGCCGAAAGAGACCCAGTACTTC. Amino acid sequence: CASSLVAGPKETQYF.

The chain carries TRBV11-1 and TRBJ2-1, with 10 bases fitting TRBD2. Per the germline V gene, CDR1 is SGHAT and CDR2 is FQDESV (reference sequence). V shed 5 bases and J 3 bases; nucleotides not matched to a gene: 4. The CDR3 extends over 15 amino acids. The CDR3 DNA is TGTGCCAGCAGCCCTCTAGCGGGAGACTACAATGAGCAGTTCTTC. This gives the protein CASSPLAGDYNEQFF.

V is TRBV27 and J is TRBJ2-2; a possible D gene is TRBD1 (5 bases). The V end was cut by 4 bases, the J end by 4 bases, with 7 bases between. CDR3 length equals 13 residues. Germline V gene lookup returns CDR1 MNHEY and CDR2 SMNVEV (reference sequence). CDR3 sequence (DNA): TGTGCCAGCAGTTGGGGCCTCACCGGGGAGCTGTTTTTT. It codes for CASSWGLTGELFF.

This clone was detected once. V is TRBV27 and J is TRBJ2-5, with 16 bases aligning to TRBD2. The CDR3 runs 16 residues. Trimming took 5 bases from V and 5 from J; bases not matched to a gene: 5. The germline V gene encodes CDR1 MNHEY and CDR2 SMNVEV (reference sequence). The CDR3 DNA reads TGTGCCAGCAGTCCGGGACTAGCGGGAGGGCGGGAGACCCAGTACTTC. Protein sequence: CASSPGLAGGRETQYF.

This clone was seen only once. The J gene is TRBJ2-1, the V gene TRBV7-8; possible D gene TRBD1, 6 bases. This CDR3 region has 16 residues. The germline V gene has CDR1 SGHVS and CDR2 FQNEAQ. Trimming cost V 7 bases and J 0 bases, with 16 bases left between them. The chain's CDR3 is CASTKKGEGSYNEQFF. The DNA for the CDR3 is TGTGCCAGCACCAAAAAGGGGGAAGGCTCCTACAATGAGCAGTTCTTC.

The gene calls are TRBV2 and TRBJ1-4; no definite D call. V was cut by 6 bases and J by 6 bases, with 11 bases left in between. This CDR3 has 13 amino acids. The V gene's germline CDR1 is SNHLY and CDR2 FYNNEI. CDR3 nucleotides: TGTGCCAGCAGGGCGGAAGGTTATGAAAAACTGTTTTTT. Translating gives CASRAEGYEKLFF.

V and J are TRBV11-2 and TRBJ1-6, with D perhaps matching TRBD1 (5 bases). CDR1 SGHAT and CDR2 FQNNGV come from the germline V gene. CDR3 size: 13 residues. The V gene lost 2 bases and the J gene lost 11 bases, with 10 bases spanning the gap. CDR3 sequence reads: CASSLWGDPPLHF. DNA of the CDR3: TGTGCCAGCAGCTTATGGGGGGATCCACCCCTCCACTTT. Looking up the rest from reference TRBV11-2 and TRBJ1-6 gives the full variable domain: EAGVAQSPRYKIIEKRQSVAFWCNPISGHATLYWYQQILGQGPKLLIQFQNNGVVDDSQLPKDRFSAERLKGVDSTLKIQPAKLEDSAVYLCASSLWGDPPLHFGNGTRLTVT.

This chain uses TRBV4-1 with TRBJ2-7, with a tentative D call TRBD1 (6 bases). Trimming left V 4 bases short and J 2 bases short, with 12 bases between. CDR3 length equals 14 residues. Germline V gives CDR1 MGHRA, CDR2 YSYEKL. The CDR3 loop reads CASSPATGTYEQYF. For the CDR3, the DNA is TGCGCCAGCAGCCCAGCGACAGGTACCTACGAGCAGTACTTC.

This clone was found a few times. This chain joins TRBV28 and TRBJ1-1; unclear D gene. Germline values: CDR1 MDHEN, CDR2 SYDVKM. There are 15 residues in the CDR3. The V and J ends lost 1 base and 7 bases respectively, with 16 bases between them. This CDR3 is CASSLSDMDGNEAFF. The CDR3 nucleotides are TGTGCCAGCAGTTTATCCGACATGGACGGGAATGAAGCTTTCTTT.